This T cell receptor (beta chain) was recorded in a study of Ad26.COV2.S vaccination and SARS-CoV-2 variants. Study results and caveats: Placebo recipients trailed vaccine recipients in spike-specific TCR breadth. In TCR breadth and depth analyses, total T cell responses may have been underestimated.

Some clones are missing from TCRdb's copy, which holds only in-frame ones; the method was immunoSEQ multiplex PCR. The table has about 350,000 clones, around 92% seen once. About this clone itself: Its target is unknown.

V lost 4 bases to trimming and J lost 4 bases; unmatched junction nucleotides: 0. The V gene's germline CDR1 is SGHDT and CDR2 YYEEEE. The CDR3 sequence is 14 residues long. The V call is TRBV5-6, the J call TRBJ1-4, with 11 bases aligning to TRBD1. Sequencing was performed on peripheral blood, taken after recovery from COVID-19. This receptor was identified in a human donor who had recovered from COVID-19. CDR3 amino acids: CASSGTGGNEKLFF. The CDR3 nucleotides are TGTGCCAGCAGCGGGACAGGGGGTAATGAAAAACTGTTTTTT.